The source of this TCR beta chain is a study of shared clonotypes between healthy human individuals. Authors' data handling: With immunoSEQ giving junction-only sequences and no quality scores, filtering differed. TCRdb's table, derived via immunoSEQ multiplex PCR, lists solely in-frame clones and lacks some. Clone size and V and J calls were adopted from that table, with D and trimming inferred from the DNA. The sample holds around 940,000 clones, less than 85% seen once. There were only Caucasian adults among the donors, and all lived in Nashville, Tennessee. CD4+ cells were split into CD45RA+ naive and CD45RA-negative memory subsets. A few counts support this clone. Germline V lookup: CDR1 MGHRA, CDR2 YSYEKL. This CDR3 has 16 residues. V lost 0 bases and J 5 bases, leaving 16 bases between the germline ends.

Sequencing was performed on memory CD4+ T cells sorted from blood. Subset described: CD45RA-negative fraction. The chain couples TRBV4-1 to TRBJ1-2; D might be TRBD1 (6 bases). The TCR originated in a man younger than 35 in good health. Here the CDR3 reads CASSQDQRDTLYGYTF. The DNA of the CDR3 is TGCGCCAGCAGCCAAGATCAACGGGACACCCTTTATGGCTACACCTTC.